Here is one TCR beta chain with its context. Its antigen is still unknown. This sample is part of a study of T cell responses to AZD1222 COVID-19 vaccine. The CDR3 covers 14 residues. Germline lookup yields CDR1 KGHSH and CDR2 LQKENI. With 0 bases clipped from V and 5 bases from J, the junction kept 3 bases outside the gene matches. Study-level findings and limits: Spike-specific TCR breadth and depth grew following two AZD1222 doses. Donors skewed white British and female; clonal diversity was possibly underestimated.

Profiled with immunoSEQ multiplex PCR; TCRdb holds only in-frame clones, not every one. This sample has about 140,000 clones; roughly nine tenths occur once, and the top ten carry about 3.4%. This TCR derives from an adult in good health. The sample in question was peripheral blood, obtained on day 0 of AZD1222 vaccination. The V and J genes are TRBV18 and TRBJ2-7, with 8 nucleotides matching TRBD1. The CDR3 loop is CASSPPSTGDEQYF. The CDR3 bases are TGTGCCAGCTCACCACCGTCGACAGGGGACGAGCAGTACTTC.